What follows is one TCR beta chain and its context. The antigen is undetermined. This sample stems from a study of CD8 T cells in ankylosing spondylitis. Points from the study as a whole: Disease-linked clones were found to be CD8+ and relatively rare in peripheral blood. Made up of roughly 8 highly homologous variants, a TCR beta motif appeared characteristic of ankylosing spondylitis blood. The authors reported significant enrichment of disease-linked clones in matched ankylosing spondylitis synovial fluid.

For TCR beta, libraries came from quantitative 5'-RACE with molecular barcodes. TCRdb reprocessed the 5' RACE reads with MiXCR, giving one entry per CDR3 protein. This sample has some 92,000 distinct CDR3 sequences, with 27% found just once. The CDR3 consists of 15 residues. V was clipped by 2 bases and J by 1 base, with 9 bases between them. Per the germline V gene, CDR1 is SGHNT and CDR2 is YYREEE (reference sequence). Sequenced input: blood, either unsorted or a sorted T cell fraction (not recorded which). The receptor was isolated from a male donor with ankylosing spondylitis or in good health (not recorded which). The gene calls are TRBV5-4 and TRBJ2-2; D is possibly TRBD1 (5 bases). CDR3: CASSLNTGNTGELFF. CDR3 DNA sequence: TGTGCCAGCAGCTTAAATACAGGGAACACCGGGGAGCTGTTTTTT.